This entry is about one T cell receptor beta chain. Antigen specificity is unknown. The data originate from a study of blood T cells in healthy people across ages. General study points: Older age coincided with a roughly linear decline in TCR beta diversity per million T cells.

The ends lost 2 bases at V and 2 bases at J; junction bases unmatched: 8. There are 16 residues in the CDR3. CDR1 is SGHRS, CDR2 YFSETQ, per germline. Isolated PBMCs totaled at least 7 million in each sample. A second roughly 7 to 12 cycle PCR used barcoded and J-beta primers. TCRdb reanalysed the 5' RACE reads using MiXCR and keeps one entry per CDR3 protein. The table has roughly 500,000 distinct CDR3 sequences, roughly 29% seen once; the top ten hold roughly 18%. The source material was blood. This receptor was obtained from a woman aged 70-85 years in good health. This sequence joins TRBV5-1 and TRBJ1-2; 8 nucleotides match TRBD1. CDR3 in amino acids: CASSFGQGGRNYGYTF. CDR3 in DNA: TGCGCCAGCAGCTTTGGACAGGGCGGGAGAAACTATGGCTACACCTTC.